This TCR beta chain stems from a study of blood T cell repertoires in COVID-19. As for the study in general: T cells, B-cell-depleted T cells, or PBMCs supplied cDNA or gDNA.

Libraries were prepared by immunoSEQ multiplex PCR; TCRdb keeps only in-frame clonotypes and omits some of them. This repertoire shows fewer than 300,000 clones, about 80% found once; its top ten account for about 9.1%. V lost 2 bases and J lost 2, with 14 bases in between. There are 16 residues in the CDR3. Germline V gene sequence: CDR1 LGHDT, CDR2 YNNKEL (reference sequence). This TCR was recovered from a human donor in a cohort sampled during active COVID-19. The genes are TRBV3-1 (or the pseudogene TRBV3-2) and TRBJ2-3; perhaps TRBD2 as D (5 bases). Sequencing was performed on peripheral blood. CDR3 in amino acids: CASSQIEDSYTDTQYF. CDR3 DNA: TGTGCCAGCAGCCAAATAGAGGACTCTTACACAGATACGCAGTATTTT.